This entry lists 2 T cell receptor beta chains sequenced from one sample in a study of CD8 T cells in ankylosing spondylitis. Study-wide points: Seemingly characteristic of ankylosing spondylitis blood was a TCR beta motif consisting of about 8 highly homologous variants.

Antigen specificity for these receptors is unknown. TCRdb analysed the 5' RACE reads with MiXCR anew, one entry per CDR3 protein. The table lists roughly 440,000 distinct CDR3 sequences, over 15% of them singletons. Sequenced: blood, either unsorted or a sorted T cell fraction (not recorded which). The receptors stem from a male donor with ankylosing spondylitis.

The chain recombines TRBV5-5 with TRBJ2-1, with a tentative D call TRBD2 (6 bases). Deletions cut 0 bases from V and 7 bases from J, with 14 bases between. Germline V gene sequence: CDR1 SGHKS, CDR2 YYEKEE (reference sequence). The CDR3 length is 15 residues. CDR3 in amino acids: CASSLGLARKNEQFF. Here the CDR3 DNA reads TGTGCCAGCAGCTTGGGGCTAGCGAGAAAGAATGAGCAGTTCTTC.

This clonotype was counted ten times or more. V usage is TRBV29-1 and J usage is TRBJ2-1; the match to TRBD1 covers 7 bases. Trimming at V came to 6 bases and at J to 2 bases, leaving 7 bases not matched to a gene. Per germline, CDR1 SQVTM and CDR2 ANQGSEA. This CDR3 is 14 amino acids long. Here the CDR3 reads CSVATGTAYNEQFF. The CDR3 nucleotides read TGCAGCGTCGCCACCGGGACAGCCTACAATGAGCAGTTCTTC.